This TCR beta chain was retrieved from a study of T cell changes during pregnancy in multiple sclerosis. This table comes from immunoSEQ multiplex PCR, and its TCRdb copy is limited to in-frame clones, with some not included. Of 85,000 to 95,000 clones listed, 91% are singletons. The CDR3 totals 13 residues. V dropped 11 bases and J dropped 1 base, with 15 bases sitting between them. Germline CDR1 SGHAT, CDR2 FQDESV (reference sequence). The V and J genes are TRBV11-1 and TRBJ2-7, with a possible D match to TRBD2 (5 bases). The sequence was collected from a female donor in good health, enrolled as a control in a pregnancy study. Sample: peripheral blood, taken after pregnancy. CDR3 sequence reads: CASSRATSYEQYF. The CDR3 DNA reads TGTGCCTCCTCGAGGGCGACATCCTACGAGCAGTACTTC.